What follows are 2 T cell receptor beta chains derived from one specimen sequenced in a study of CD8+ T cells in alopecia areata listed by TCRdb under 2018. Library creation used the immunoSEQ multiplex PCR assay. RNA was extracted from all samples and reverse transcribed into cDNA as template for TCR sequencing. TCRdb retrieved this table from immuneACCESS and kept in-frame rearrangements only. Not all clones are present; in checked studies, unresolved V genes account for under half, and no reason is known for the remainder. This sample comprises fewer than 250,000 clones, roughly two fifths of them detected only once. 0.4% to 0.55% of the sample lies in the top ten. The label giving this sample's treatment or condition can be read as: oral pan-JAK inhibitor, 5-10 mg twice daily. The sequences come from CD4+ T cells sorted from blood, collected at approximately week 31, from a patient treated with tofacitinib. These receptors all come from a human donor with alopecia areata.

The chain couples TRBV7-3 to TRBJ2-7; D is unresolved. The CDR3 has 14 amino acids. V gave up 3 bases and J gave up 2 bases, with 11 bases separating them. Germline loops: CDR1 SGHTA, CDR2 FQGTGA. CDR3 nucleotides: TGTGCCAGCAGCTTCGACCGGCAAGCCTACGAGCAGTACTTC. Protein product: CASSFDRQAYEQYF.

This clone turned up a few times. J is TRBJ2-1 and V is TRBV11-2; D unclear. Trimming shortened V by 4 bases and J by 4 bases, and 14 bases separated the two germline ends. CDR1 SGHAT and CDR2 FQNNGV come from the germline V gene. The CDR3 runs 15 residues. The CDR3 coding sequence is TGTGCCAGCAGCTCACTCCCGGGCCGTTACAATGAGCAGTTCTTC. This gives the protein CASSSLPGRYNEQFF.